Each of the 29 T cell receptor beta chains below was sequenced from the same sample in a study of long-term antiretroviral therapy in people with HIV. Running of the v3.0 immunoSEQ assay took place at survey level. The assay was immunoSEQ multiplex PCR, and TCRdb's table has in-frame clones only and misses some. The sample carries 15,000 to 20,000 clones, approximately 86% recorded once. The sequencing here drew on unsorted PBMCs, taken 2.1 years after starting antiretroviral therapy. The origin of the receptors is a man aged 18 to 30 with HIV.

This clone was recorded once. The chain uses TRBV19 and TRBJ2-7; tentatively, D is TRBD1 (6 bases). V lost 5 bases and J 1 base, leaving 15 bases between the germline ends. Germline assignment: CDR1 LNHDA and CDR2 SQIVND (reference sequence). This CDR3 comprises 15 residues. The CDR3 loop reads CASSFLPGQSYEQYF. In DNA, the CDR3 is TGTGCCAGTAGTTTTCTCCCGGGACAATCCTACGAGCAGTACTTC.

V is TRBV4-3 and J is TRBJ2-3; TRBD2 aligns across 11 bases. The germline CDR1 and CDR2 sequences are LGHNA and YSLEER. The trim removed 1 base at V and 4 bases at J, leaving 4 bases unmatched. The CDR3 covers 16 residues. The CDR3 coding sequence is TGCGCCAGCAGCCAAGTGATTAGCGGGGGGGCAGATACGCAGTATTTT. It specifies CASSQVISGGADTQYF.

The V call is TRBV21-1, the J call TRBJ2-7; the table assigns TRBD1, which was not confirmed against the DNA. TRBV21-1 is a listed pseudogene. CDR3 length equals 15 residues. CDR3 sequence: CASSTPRHRAHEQYF. For the CDR3, the DNA is TGTGCCAGCAGCACCCCGAGGCACAGGGCCCACGAGCAGTACTTC.

This chain links TRBV19 with TRBJ1-2; 8 bases line up with TRBD1. There are 16 residues in the CDR3. Germline lookup yields CDR1 LNHDA and CDR2 SQIVND (reference sequence). J lost 2 bases, V lost 10 bases, and 15 bases had no gene match. The DNA for the CDR3 is TGTGCCATTCCCCTCCTAGGACAGGGAACAAACTATGGCTACACCTTC. Its translation: CAIPLLGQGTNYGYTF.

This chain joins TRBV18 and TRBJ2-3, with D hard to call. The CDR3 is 13 residues long. Germline CDR1 is KGHSH and CDR2 is LQKENI. The germline V and J ends were trimmed by 2 bases and 8 bases, with 11 bases remaining between them. The CDR3: CASSPDSIGTQYF. The DNA of the CDR3 is TGTGCCAGCTCACCAGATTCAATCGGTACGCAGTATTTT.

This clone has only a few counts. The chain couples TRBV10-3 to TRBJ2-7; possible D gene TRBD2, 6 bases. V lost 3 bases, J lost 7 bases, and 13 bases lay in between. The CDR3 has 13 amino acids. Germline CDR1 and CDR2: ENHRY and SYGVKD. In nucleotides, the CDR3 is TGTGCCATCAGTGATAGCGGAGCGATTGAGCAGTACTTC. Its translation: CAISDSGAIEQYF.

This sequence joins TRBV5-1 and TRBJ2-1; D is ambiguous. CDR1 is SGHRS, CDR2 YFSETQ, per germline. Trimming cost V 0 bases and J 6 bases, with 10 bases left between them. The CDR3 is made up of 14 amino acids. Written as DNA, the CDR3 is TGCGCCAGCAGCTTGGTCGCCCCCTCCAATGAGCAGTTCTTC. This translates into CASSLVAPSNEQFF.

The V and J genes are TRBV4-2 and TRBJ2-2; D may be TRBD1 or TRBD2 (5 bases each). Trimming took 0 bases from V and 5 from J, leaving 7 bases between them. Per germline, CDR1 LGHNA and CDR2 YNFKEQ. CDR3 length: 14 amino acids. This chain's CDR3 is CASSQEWGTGELFF. In DNA, the CDR3 is TGTGCCAGCAGCCAAGAGTGGGGGACCGGGGAGCTGTTTTTT.

The chain recombines TRBV6-1 with TRBJ2-2, with a possible D match to TRBD2 (5 bases). The germline V and J ends were trimmed by 7 bases and 9 bases, with 15 bases remaining between them. In germline, CDR1 is MNHNS, CDR2 SASEGT. This CDR3 is 13 amino acids long. This CDR3 is CASTDSDWRELFF. The CDR3 bases are TGTGCCAGCACTGACTCGGACTGGAGGGAGCTGTTTTTT.

The genes are TRBV6-5 and TRBJ1-3; no clear D. Trimming took off 2 bases at V and 2 bases at J, with 13 bases between the two ends. The V gene's germline CDR1 is MNHEY and CDR2 SVGAGI. CDR3 size: 16 residues. Here the CDR3 reads CASSYNPLPAGNTIYF. CDR3 bases: TGTGCCAGCAGTTACAATCCCCTACCTGCTGGAAACACCATATATTTT.

This sequence joins TRBV7-8 and TRBJ2-3, with TRBD2 matching 8 bases. This CDR3 region has 15 residues. Trimming cost V 5 bases and J 5 bases; bases outside gene matches: 9. CDR1 is SGHVS, CDR2 FQNEAQ, per germline. CDR3 sequence reads: CASSRGGTLGDTQYF. The DNA of the CDR3 is TGTGCCAGCAGCCGCGGGGGGACCCTGGGAGATACGCAGTATTTT.

The V and J genes are TRBV15 and TRBJ2-7; D not certain. Germline CDR1 LNHNV, CDR2 YYDKDF (reference sequence). V lost 4 bases to trimming and J lost 1 base, with 8 bases between them. The CDR3 consists of 13 residues. CDR3 protein: CATSTRLSYEQYF. Here the CDR3 DNA reads TGTGCCACCAGCACTAGACTTTCCTACGAGCAGTACTTC.

This clone appeared once. The CDR3 spells CASSLGQGRFVSQPQHF. The CDR3 DNA follows: TGTGCCAGCAGCCTCGGACAGGGAAGGTTCGTCAGTCAGCCCCAGCATTTT. The chain combines TRBV2 with TRBJ1-5, with 8 bases lining up with TRBD1. The CDR3 runs to 17 residues. CDR1 and CDR2 (germline): SNHLY, FYNNEI. With 6 bases clipped from V and 6 bases from J, the junction kept 16 bases outside the gene matches.

This sequence joins TRBV11-2 and TRBJ2-1; TRBD2 agrees at 8 bases. The CDR3 sequence is 16 residues long. Looked up from germline, CDR1 is SGHAT and CDR2 is FQNNGV. V shed 1 base and J 10 bases; nucleotides not matched to a gene: 12. CDR3 sequence: CASSLATSASLGEQFF. The CDR3 nucleotides are TGTGCCAGCAGCTTAGCGACTAGCGCCTCTTTAGGGGAGCAGTTCTTC. The entire variable domain, with the rest obtained from reference TRBV11-2 and TRBJ2-1, is as follows: EAGVAQSPRYKIIEKRQSVAFWCNPISGHATLYWYQQILGQGPKLLIQFQNNGVVDDSQLPKDRFSAERLKGVDSTLKIQPAKLEDSAVYLCASSLATSASLGEQFFGPGTRLTVL.

The gene calls are TRBV5-4 and TRBJ1-2, with 9 bases fitting TRBD1. CDR1 and CDR2 (germline): SGHNT, YYREEE (reference sequence). V was pared by 2 bases and J by 6 bases, with 8 bases of the junction left unmatched. The CDR3 totals 15 residues. The CDR3 nucleotides are TGTGCCAGCAGCTTTCCGGGACAGGGTATGGATGGCTACACCTTC. Protein sequence: CASSFPGQGMDGYTF.

V and J are TRBV9 and TRBJ2-7; 9 bases line up with TRBD1. This CDR3 comprises 13 residues. Germline lookup yields CDR1 SGDLS and CDR2 YYNGEE. The ends lost 5 bases at V and 5 bases at J; junction bases unmatched: 5. The CDR3 is CASRGQGSDEQYF. The CDR3, as DNA: TGTGCCAGCAGGGGACAGGGAAGCGACGAGCAGTACTTC.

The chain uses TRBV6-1 and TRBJ1-6; TRBD1 might be the D (6 bases). The CDR3 has 20 amino acids. The germline CDR1 and CDR2 sequences are MNHNS and SASEGT. V was shortened by 1 base and J by 10 bases, with 29 bases between the two germline ends. CDR3 DNA sequence: TGTGCCAGCAGTGAAGAAGAGGGGCCCCGGGGGGCCGGGCTTCGATCACCCCTCCACTTT. Amino acid sequence: CASSEEEGPRGAGLRSPLHF.

The chain is built from TRBV6-4 and TRBJ1-5; D unresolved. Germline CDR1 is MRHNA and CDR2 is SNTAGT. The CDR3 loop spans 14 amino acids. V lost 3 bases to trimming and J lost 6 bases, with 12 bases between them. The CDR3 DNA reads as TGTGCCAGCAGTGAAACGTTCACCCTTCAGCCCCAGCATTTT. Encoded protein: CASSETFTLQPQHF.

CDR3 in DNA: TGTGCCAGCAGTGAAGCGTGGGTGGGGGCCCCTTATGGCTACACCTTC. Its translation: CASSEAWVGAPYGYTF. The chain employs TRBV6-1 and TRBJ1-2, with D possibly TRBD1 on 6 matching bases. V was clipped by 0 bases and J by 5 bases, with 16 bases between them. The CDR3 totals 16 residues. Germline assignment: CDR1 MNHNS and CDR2 SASEGT.

This clone appeared once. The germline gene is not matched at one end of the junction; a read error may be the cause. The rearrangement links TRBV9 to TRBJ2-1, with 10 positions matching TRBD1. CDR1 is SGDLS, CDR2 YYNGEE, per germline. The CDR3 extends over 16 amino acids. The CDR3 sequence is CVSSGLDRGPYNEQFF. The CDR3 bases are TGTGTCAGCAGCGGCCTCGACAGGGGGCCGTACAATGAGCAGTTCTTC.

V usage is TRBV5-4 and J usage is TRBJ2-2, with 7 positions matching TRBD1. Germline V gene sequence: CDR1 SGHNT, CDR2 YYREEE (reference sequence). The CDR3 totals 14 residues. J gave up 5 bases and V 4 bases, and 5 bases lay outside the gene matches. CDR3 in amino acids: CASSPNRGTGELFF. The CDR3 DNA reads TGTGCCAGCAGCCCAAACAGGGGAACCGGGGAGCTGTTTTTT.

The rearrangement uses TRBV4-2 and TRBJ1-5; D is perhaps TRBD1 (5 bases). Germline V gives CDR1 LGHNA, CDR2 YNFKEQ. This CDR3 has 16 amino acids. Trimming pared 0 bases from V and 5 bases from J, leaving 14 bases between. In DNA, the CDR3 is TGTGCCAGCAGCCAAGATTTGGGCGACAGATATCAGCCCCAGCATTTT. It translates to CASSQDLGDRYQPQHF.

The sample holds a few counts of this clone. The J gene is TRBJ2-7, the V gene TRBV27; TRBD2 aligns across 11 bases. CDR1 is MNHEY and CDR2 is SMNVEV in the germline V gene (reference sequence). With V trimmed by 5 bases and J by 3 bases, 3 bases remained unmatched. CDR3 size: 14 residues. CDR3 nucleotide sequence: TGTGCCAGCAGTCGACTAGCGGGGATCTACGAGCAGTACTTC. Its translation is CASSRLAGIYEQYF.

The V call is TRBV5-1, the J call TRBJ1-1; D is uncertain. With 5 bases removed from V and 7 bases from J, the gap between germline ends came to 18 bases. Per germline, CDR1 SGHRS and CDR2 YFSETQ. CDR3 size: 14 residues. The CDR3 sequence is CASSPRFSGDEAFF. Here the CDR3 DNA reads TGCGCCAGCAGTCCACGGTTTTCAGGAGATGAAGCTTTCTTT. Full variable domain (missing parts from reference TRBV5-1 and TRBJ1-1): KAGVTQTPRYLIKTRGQQVTLSCSPISGHRSVSWYQQTPGQGLQFLFEYFSETQRNKGNFPGRFSGRQFSNSRSEMNVSTLELGDSALYLCASSPRFSGDEAFFGQGTRLTVV.

V is TRBV5-1 and J is TRBJ1-1; a weak D match, TRBD1 (5 bases). Trimming stripped 4 bases from V and 2 bases from J, with 12 bases between. The length of the CDR3 is 14 residues. Per germline, CDR1 SGHRS and CDR2 YFSETQ. The CDR3 DNA reads as TGCGCCAGCAGCGCCGACAGTTTTAACACTGAAGCTTTCTTT. Protein sequence: CASSADSFNTEAFF.

The chain links TRBV4-1 to TRBJ2-3, with no clear D. Trimming left V 4 bases short and J 4 bases short, with 24 bases between. Germline lookup yields CDR1 MGHRA and CDR2 YSYEKL. The CDR3 has 18 residues. CDR3 region: CASSLIPIRWGFADTQYF. The CDR3 DNA follows: TGCGCCAGCAGCCTCATCCCCATCCGGTGGGGTTTTGCAGATACGCAGTATTTT.

The J gene is TRBJ1-2, the V gene TRBV2; D gene ambiguous. Trimming cost V 4 bases and J 0 bases, with 12 bases left between them. Germline V gives CDR1 SNHLY, CDR2 FYNNEI. The CDR3 consists of 15 residues. Here the CDR3 reads CASSVAAISNYGYTF. In DNA form, the CDR3 reads TGTGCCAGCAGTGTTGCGGCCATCTCTAACTATGGCTACACCTTC.

This clone has a handful of counts. This chain joins TRBV9 and TRBJ1-1, with no clear D. Germline V CDR1 and CDR2: SGDLS, YYNGEE. The CDR3 has 15 amino acids. Trimming took off 0 bases at V and 0 bases at J, with 9 bases between the two ends. This CDR3 is CASSVVSTLNTEAFF. For the CDR3, the DNA is TGTGCCAGCAGCGTAGTGTCCACCCTGAACACTGAAGCTTTCTTT.

The chain joins TRBV6-1 to TRBJ1-5, with D hard to call. Germline V gene sequence: CDR1 MNHNS, CDR2 SASEGT. The CDR3 runs 15 residues. Trimming left V 2 bases short and J 9 bases short, with 17 bases between. The CDR3 region has the DNA TGTGCCAGCAGTGAATTTGGCGCCTCGGGAAGGCCCCAGCATTTT. It is translated as CASSEFGASGRPQHF.